This TCR beta chain derives from a study of T cell responses to AZD1222 COVID-19 vaccine (dated by TCRdb to 2020 to 2023). Regarding the research as a whole: TCR sequencing covered some 250 trial participants: 200 to 220 given two doses of AZD1222 and approximately 26 given two doses of MenACWY control vaccine. Trial participants were enrolled by age into subgroups of 18-55, 56-69 and 70-plus years, and around 150, 29 and 61 TCR-sequenced participants, respectively, were included in these subgroups. What the authors observed across the whole study: Because no day 14 peak-response samples were available, repertoires were characterized only after the peak T cell response. The vaccine-associated CD4 TCRs covered the entire spike protein, and the dominant responses fell in regions 160-218 and 743-854. Spike-specific TCR breadth and depth rose significantly after two AZD1222 doses compared with day 0 and with MenACWY recipients. Epitopes outside the regions mutated in the B.1.351 and B.1.1.7 variants were reportedly recognized by nearly half of the unique spike-specific TCRs. Most participants were white British and females outnumbered males, and the authors suggested that clonal diversity may have been underestimated. The 56-69-year group was small, and its depth increase did not reach significance, likely because of low power. Conclusions about previously exposed vaccinees were limited because only five to seven AZD1222 recipients were SARS-CoV-2 seropositive at baseline.

The cysteine opens and the phenylalanine closes a CDR3 of 17 amino acids. Kept here is only the CDR3 DNA, which spans 51 bases and is read in frame from base 1. The V end loses 1 base and the J end loses 4 bases, and a stretch of 16 bases separates them. For CDR1 and CDR2, the germline V gene lists MNHEY and SVGEGT. The time point tag for this specimen amounts to: about 28 days (+/-7) after the second vaccine dose. AZD1222 recipients whose second dose came at about 4 weeks and those whose second dose came at about 12 weeks were combined into one group, since spike-specific TCR depth and breadth did not differ between the two schedules. Vaccinee samples were obtained from the UK trials COV001 and COV002, which included a single-blind randomized controlled phase 2/3 trial of AZD1222 (ChAdOx1 nCoV-19) in healthy adults. For TCRbeta chain sequencing, PBMC samples from trial participants were taken at day 0 and at day 28 after the second dose.

Worth noting for this clone: Its antigen remains undetermined. Base qualities are not recorded, but no much larger clone differs from it by a single base.

The CDR3 regions of human TCRbeta chains were analyzed by immunosequencing. The original methods were these. TCRs in the repertoires were compared against a reference library of SARS-CoV-2-specific TCRs that had been generated with the MIRA antigen-specificity platform. Breadth was defined as the fraction of unique TCRs that were SARS-CoV-2-associated, and depth was defined as the fraction of total T cells that were SARS-CoV-2-associated. Each spike-specific TCR was assigned to its reactive spike region and to a CD4 or CD8 class using the MIRA data. Log10-transformed breadth and depth values were compared by one-way ANOVA with Sidak's multiple comparisons tests. Sourced from immuneACCESS, this table was stored by TCRdb with only in-frame sequences that have V and J called. A share of the clones is absent; for the studies checked, an unresolved V gene accounts for under half, and the remainder has no known explanation. V and J calls and clone size are as listed in that table; D and trimming were resolved from the DNA. The sample table records around 100,000 clones; around 85% of these occur just once. The top ten constitute about 4.6% of the sample.

This clonotype originated in an adult who received the AZD1222 COVID-19 vaccine. The rearranged segments are TRBV6-2 or TRBV6-3 and TRBJ2-2; the D gene is perhaps TRBD1, on 6 matching bases. The sample in question was peripheral blood, obtained 28 days after the second AZD1222 dose. CDR3 reads: CASSYLSGHKSTGELFF. At the DNA level, the sequence is TGTGCCAGCAGTTACTTATCGGGACACAAATCCACCGGGGAGCTGTTTTTT.